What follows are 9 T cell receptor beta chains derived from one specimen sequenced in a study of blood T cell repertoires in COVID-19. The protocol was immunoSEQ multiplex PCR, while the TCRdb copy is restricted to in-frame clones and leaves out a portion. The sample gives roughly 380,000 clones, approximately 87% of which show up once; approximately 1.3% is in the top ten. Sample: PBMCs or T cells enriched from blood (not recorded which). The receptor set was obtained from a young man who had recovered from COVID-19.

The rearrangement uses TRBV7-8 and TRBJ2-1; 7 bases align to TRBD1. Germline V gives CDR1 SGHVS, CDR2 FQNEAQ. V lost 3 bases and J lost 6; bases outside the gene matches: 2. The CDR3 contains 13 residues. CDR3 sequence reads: CASSFYRGNEQFF. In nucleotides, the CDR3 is TGTGCCAGCAGCTTTTACAGGGGCAATGAGCAGTTCTTC. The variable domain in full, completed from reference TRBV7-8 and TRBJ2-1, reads GAGVSQSPRYKVAKRGQDVALRCDPISGHVSLFWYQQALGQGPEFLTYFQNEAQLDKSGLPSDRFFAERPEGSVSTLKIQRTQQEDSAVYLCASSFYRGNEQFFGPGTRLTVL.

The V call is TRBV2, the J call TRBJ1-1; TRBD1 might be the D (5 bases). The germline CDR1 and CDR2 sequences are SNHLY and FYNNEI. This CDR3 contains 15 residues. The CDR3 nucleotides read TGTGCTACCAGACAATCGGGGACTTCGAACACTGAAGCTTTCTTT. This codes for CATRQSGTSNTEAFF.

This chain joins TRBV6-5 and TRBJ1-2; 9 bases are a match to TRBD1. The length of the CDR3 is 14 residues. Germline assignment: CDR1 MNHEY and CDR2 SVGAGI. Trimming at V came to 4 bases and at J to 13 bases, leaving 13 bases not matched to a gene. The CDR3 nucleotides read TGTGCCAGCAGTTCCGGGACAGGGACGGTTATAAGCACCTTC. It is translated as CASSSGTGTVISTF.

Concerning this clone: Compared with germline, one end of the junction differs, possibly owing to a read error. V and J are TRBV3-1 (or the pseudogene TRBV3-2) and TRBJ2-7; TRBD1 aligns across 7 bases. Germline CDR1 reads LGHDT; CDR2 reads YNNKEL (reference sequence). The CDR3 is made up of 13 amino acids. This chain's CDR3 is CASSPGGYYKQYF. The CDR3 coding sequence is TGTGCCAGCAGCCCAGGGGGATACTACAAGCAGTACTTC.

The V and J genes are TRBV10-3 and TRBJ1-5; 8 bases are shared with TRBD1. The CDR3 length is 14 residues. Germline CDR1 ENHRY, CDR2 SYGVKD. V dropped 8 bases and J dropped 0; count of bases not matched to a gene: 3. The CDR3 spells CAIGTGGSNQPQHF. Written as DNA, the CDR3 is TGTGCCATCGGAACAGGGGGTAGCAATCAGCCCCAGCATTTT.

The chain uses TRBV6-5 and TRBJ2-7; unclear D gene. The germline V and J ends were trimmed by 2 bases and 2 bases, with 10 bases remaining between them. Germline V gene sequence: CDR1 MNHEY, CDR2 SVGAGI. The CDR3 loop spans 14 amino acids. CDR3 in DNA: TGTGCCAGCAGTTACAGCGCCGAGACCTACGAGCAGTACTTC. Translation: CASSYSAETYEQYF.

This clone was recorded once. In nucleotides, the CDR3 is TGTGCCAGCAGAGTTAGGGGGCCGGTATCCTACAATGAGCAGTTCTTC. This encodes CASRVRGPVSYNEQFF. J is TRBJ2-1 and V is TRBV7-8; the match to TRBD1 covers 7 bases. The V gene end was trimmed by 6 bases and the J gene end by 1 base; junction bases not matched to a gene: 9. Per germline, CDR1 SGHVS and CDR2 FQNEAQ. The CDR3 contains 16 residues.

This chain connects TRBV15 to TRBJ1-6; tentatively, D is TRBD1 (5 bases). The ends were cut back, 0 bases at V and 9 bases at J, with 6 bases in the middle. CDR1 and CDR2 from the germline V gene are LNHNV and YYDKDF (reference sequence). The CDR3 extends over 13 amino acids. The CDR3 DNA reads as TGTGCCACCAGCAGAGACGGGGGTTCACCCCTCCACTTT. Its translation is CATSRDGGSPLHF.

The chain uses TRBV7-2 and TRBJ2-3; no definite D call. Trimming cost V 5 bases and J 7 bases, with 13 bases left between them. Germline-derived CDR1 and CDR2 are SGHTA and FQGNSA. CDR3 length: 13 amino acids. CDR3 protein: CASSPQRRNTQYF. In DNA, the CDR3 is TGTGCCAGCAGCCCGCAACGCAGGAATACGCAGTATTTT.